A single sample gave rise to the 15 T cell receptor beta chains below, sequenced in a study of memory CD4+ T cells and cytomegalovirus serostatus. Single viable CD3+CD4+CD8-CD45RO+ cells were sorted as the memory CD4+ T cells. Here immunoSEQ multiplex PCR was the method, and the copy in TCRdb shows in-frame clones only, minus some. This repertoire shows 25,000 to 30,000 clones, approximately 71% found once; its top ten account for less than 1.2%. The sample consisted of memory CD4+ T cells from blood. These receptors all come from an adult in good health and CMV-seronegative.

In this sample, this clone is medium-sized. This chain connects TRBV14 to TRBJ1-6; D is unclear. There are 13 residues in the CDR3. Germline loops: CDR1 SGHDN, CDR2 FVKESK. V gave up 0 bases and J gave up 7 bases, with 4 bases separating them. The CDR3 bases are TGTGCCAGCAGCCAAGATTGGAATTCACCCCTCCACTTT. It is translated as CASSQDWNSPLHF.

This chain links TRBV19 with TRBJ2-2, with a weak D call TRBD1 (5 bases). Trimming removed 5 bases at V and 5 bases at J, with 12 bases between. The CDR3 sequence is 14 residues long. Germline CDR1 is LNHDA and CDR2 is SQIVND (reference sequence). The CDR3 spells CASSWGRGTGELFF. CDR3 nucleotide sequence: TGTGCCAGTAGTTGGGGAAGGGGAACCGGGGAGCTGTTTTTT.

The chain employs TRBV18 and TRBJ1-3, with D hard to call. Germline V lookup: CDR1 KGHSH, CDR2 LQKENI. The CDR3 runs to 14 residues. V dropped 2 bases and J dropped 3 bases, with 8 bases sitting between them. In DNA, the CDR3 is TGTGCCAGCTCACCATCCAGAGGTGGAAACACCATATATTTT. Translating gives CASSPSRGGNTIYF.

This clone appeared a few times. The J gene is TRBJ1-2, the V gene TRBV9, with D possibly TRBD1 on 5 matching bases. Looked up from germline, CDR1 is SGDLS and CDR2 is YYNGEE. The CDR3 spans 15 residues. V dropped 4 bases and J dropped 7 bases, with 20 bases sitting between them. CDR3 amino acids: CASSPTDTPNPGYTF. The CDR3 bases are TGTGCCAGCAGCCCGACGGACACCCCCAACCCTGGCTACACCTTC.

This chain connects TRBV9 to TRBJ2-1, with D perhaps TRBD2 (6 bases). CDR1 and CDR2 from the germline V gene are SGDLS and YYNGEE. Trimming took off 6 bases at V and 0 bases at J, with 7 bases between the two ends. This CDR3 comprises 13 residues. The CDR3 sequence: CASTGVSYNEQFF. CDR3 nucleotides: TGTGCCAGCACGGGGGTCTCCTACAATGAGCAGTTCTTC.

The V and J genes are TRBV19 and TRBJ1-5, with unresolved D. Germline CDR1 LNHDA, CDR2 SQIVND (reference sequence). V was clipped by 3 bases and J by 0 bases, with 15 bases between them. This CDR3 comprises 17 residues. The CDR3 loop reads CASSILFGGLSNQPQHF. CDR3 DNA: TGTGCCAGTAGTATCCTTTTCGGAGGTCTTAGCAATCAGCCCCAGCATTTT.

On this clone: The same CDR3 arises from other DNA sequences in this sample as well. The CDR3 loop reads CASSLGQPSYEQYF. CDR3 in DNA: TGTGCCAGCAGCTTGGGGCAGCCTTCCTACGAGCAGTACTTC. The chain joins TRBV7-2 to TRBJ2-7, with D possibly matching TRBD1 (5 bases). The V gene lost 3 bases and the J gene lost 1 base, with 10 bases spanning the gap. The CDR3 consists of 14 residues. Germline V gene sequence: CDR1 SGHTA, CDR2 FQGNSA.

V and J are TRBV4-3 and TRBJ2-5; no clear D gene. This CDR3 spans 13 amino acids. Per germline, CDR1 LGHNA and CDR2 YSLEER. V was shortened by 0 bases and J by 2 bases, with 4 bases between the two germline ends. CDR3 amino acids: CASSQELQETQYF. As DNA, the CDR3 is TGCGCCAGCAGCCAAGAGCTACAAGAGACCCAGTACTTC.

J is TRBJ2-5 and V is TRBV29-1; either TRBD1 or TRBD2 may fit D (6 bases each). The CDR3 sequence is 12 residues long. V shed 6 bases and J shed 5 bases, with 13 bases lying between them. The germline V gene has CDR1 SQVTM and CDR2 ANQGSEA. Written as DNA, the CDR3 is TGCAGCGTCAAAGGGGGGTGGGAGACCCAGTACTTC. Translation: CSVKGGWETQYF.

V gene TRBV9 combines with J gene TRBJ1-2; tentative D call: TRBD1 (5 bases). The length of the CDR3 is 14 residues. V was clipped by 0 bases and J by 8 bases, with 14 bases between them. CDR1 and CDR2 (germline): SGDLS, YYNGEE. DNA for the CDR3: TGTGCCAGCAGCGTAGCTACTGAGGGGCCCGGCTACACCTTC. Its protein is CASSVATEGPGYTF.

The V and J genes are TRBV9 and TRBJ2-5; 9 bases align to TRBD1. The CDR3 length is 14 residues. With V trimmed by 2 bases and J by 5 bases, 4 bases remained unmatched. Germline V gene data show CDR1 as SGDLS and CDR2 as YYNGEE. CDR3 sequence reads: CASSVGQGWETQYF. CDR3 nucleotides: TGTGCCAGCAGCGTGGGACAGGGATGGGAGACCCAGTACTTC. Drawing the rest from reference TRBV9 and TRBJ2-5, the complete variable domain is DSGVTQTPKHLITATGQRVTLRCSPRSGDLSVYWYQQSLDQGLQFLIQYYNGEERAKGNILERFSAQQFPDLHSELNLSSLELGDSALYFCASSVGQGWETQYFGPGTRLLVL.

This rearrangement joins TRBV6-1 to TRBJ2-7; TRBD1 aligns across 12 bases. The CDR3 spans 14 residues. V lost 5 bases to trimming and J lost 7 bases; unmatched junction nucleotides: 6. Per the germline V gene, CDR1 is MNHNS and CDR2 is SASEGT. The CDR3 DNA reads as TGTGCCAGCAGTTCCGGGACAGGGGGCCGGGAGCAGTACTTC. Translated: CASSSGTGGREQYF.

This sequence joins TRBV19 and TRBJ1-1; maybe TRBD1 (5 bases). This CDR3 contains 14 residues. Between the trimmed V and J ends, which lost 1 base and 1 base, there was a span of 7 bases. Germline CDR1 reads LNHDA; CDR2 reads SQIVND (reference sequence). This CDR3 reads CASSIGQPNTEAFF. The CDR3 DNA sequence: TGTGCCAGTAGTATAGGACAGCCGAACACTGAAGCTTTCTTT.

The rearrangement joins TRBV18 to TRBJ1-1; unclear D gene. Germline assignment: CDR1 KGHSH and CDR2 LQKENI. CDR3 size: 13 residues. The V end lost 6 bases, the J end lost 8 bases, and 16 bases lay between the germline ends. As DNA, the CDR3 is TGTGCCAGCTCCTTCGGCAAGGACTCCGAAGCTTTCTTT. Translated: CASSFGKDSEAFF.

J is TRBJ1-6 and V is TRBV30, with TRBD1 as a possible D gene (5 bases). The V end was cut by 3 bases, the J end by 7 bases, with 13 bases between. This CDR3 is built from 14 residues. Germline V lookup: CDR1 GTSNPN, CDR2 SVGIG (reference sequence). The CDR3 coding sequence is TGTGCCTGGAGGCCGGGACCGGGAAATTCACCCCTCCACTTT. Translated: CAWRPGPGNSPLHF.